This TCR beta chain was recovered during a study of blood T cell repertoires in COVID-19. Across the whole study: T cells, B-cell-depleted T cells, or PBMCs supplied cDNA or gDNA.

Per the germline V gene, CDR1 is SQVTM and CDR2 is ANQGSEA. V was pared by 6 bases and J by 1 base, with 5 bases of the junction left unmatched. The CDR3 contains 14 residues. Authors' analysis steps: Amplification from reference gene primers served as the basis for estimated nucleated cell counts. Profiling relied on immunoSEQ multiplex PCR, and the TCRdb table lists in-frame clones only, not all of them. The DNA gave D and trimming, while V, J and clone size come from that table. Here the sample spans 130,000 to 150,000 clones, about nine tenths being singletons. The specimen was peripheral blood. The chain is built from TRBV29-1 and TRBJ1-5; 8 bases fit TRBD1. This clonotype was obtained from a human donor in a cohort sampled during active COVID-19. The CDR3 DNA sequence: TGCAGCGTCAGGGGGCCGGGGAGCAATCAGCCCCAGCATTTT. This codes for CSVRGPGSNQPQHF.